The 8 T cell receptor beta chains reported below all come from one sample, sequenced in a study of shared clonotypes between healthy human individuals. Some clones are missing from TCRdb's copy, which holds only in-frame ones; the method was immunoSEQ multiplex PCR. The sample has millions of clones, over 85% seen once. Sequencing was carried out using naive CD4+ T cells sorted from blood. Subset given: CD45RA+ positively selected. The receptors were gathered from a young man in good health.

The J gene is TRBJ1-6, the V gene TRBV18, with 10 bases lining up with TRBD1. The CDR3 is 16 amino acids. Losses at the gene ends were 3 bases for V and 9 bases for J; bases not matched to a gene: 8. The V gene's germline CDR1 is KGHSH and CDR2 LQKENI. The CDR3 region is CASSPSSGQGSSPLHF. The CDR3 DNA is TGTGCCAGCTCACCCTCTTCGGGACAGGGGAGTTCACCCCTCCACTTT.

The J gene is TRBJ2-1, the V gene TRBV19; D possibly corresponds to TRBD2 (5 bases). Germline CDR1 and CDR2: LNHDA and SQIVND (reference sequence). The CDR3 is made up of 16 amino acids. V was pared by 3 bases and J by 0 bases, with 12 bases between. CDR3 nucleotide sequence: TGTGCCAGTAGTATTGACTACCCGACCTCCTACAATGAGCAGTTCTTC. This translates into CASSIDYPTSYNEQFF.

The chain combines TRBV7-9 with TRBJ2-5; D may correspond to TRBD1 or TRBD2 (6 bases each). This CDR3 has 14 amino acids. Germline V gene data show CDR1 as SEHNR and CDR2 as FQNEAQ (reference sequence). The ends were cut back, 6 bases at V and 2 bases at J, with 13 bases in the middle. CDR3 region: CASSLRGEQETQYF. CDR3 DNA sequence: TGTGCCAGCAGTTTAAGGGGGGAGCAAGAGACCCAGTACTTC.

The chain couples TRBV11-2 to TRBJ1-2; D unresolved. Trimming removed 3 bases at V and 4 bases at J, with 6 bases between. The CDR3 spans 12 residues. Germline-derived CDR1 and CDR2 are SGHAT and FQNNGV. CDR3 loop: CASSFRAYGYTF. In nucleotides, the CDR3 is TGTGCCAGCAGCTTCAGAGCCTATGGCTACACCTTC.

CDR3 in DNA: TGTGCCATCAGTGAGGGACCGGGCAATTCACCCCTCCACTTT. The encoded protein is CAISEGPGNSPLHF. The gene calls are TRBV10-3 and TRBJ1-6; D gene uncertain. Trimming removed 2 bases at V and 7 bases at J, with 9 bases between. The CDR3 has 14 residues. Germline assignment: CDR1 ENHRY and CDR2 SYGVKD.

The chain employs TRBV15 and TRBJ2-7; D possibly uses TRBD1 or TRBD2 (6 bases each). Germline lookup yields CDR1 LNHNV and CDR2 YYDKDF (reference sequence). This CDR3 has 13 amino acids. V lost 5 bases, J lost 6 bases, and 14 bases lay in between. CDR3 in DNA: TGTGCCACCAGCGGCCCTGGGGGGCGCGAGCAGTACTTC. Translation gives CATSGPGGREQYF. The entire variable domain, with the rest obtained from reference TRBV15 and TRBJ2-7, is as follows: DAMVIQNPRYQVTQFGKPVTLSCSQTLNHNVMYWYQQKSSQAPKLLFHYYDKDFNNEADTPDNFQSRRPNTSFCFLDIRSPGLGDTAMYLCATSGPGGREQYFGPGTRLTVT.

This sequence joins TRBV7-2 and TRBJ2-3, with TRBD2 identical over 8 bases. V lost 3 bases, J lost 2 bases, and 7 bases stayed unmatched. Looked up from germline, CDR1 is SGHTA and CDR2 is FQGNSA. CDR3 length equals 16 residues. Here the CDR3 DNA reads TGTGCCAGCAGCTTCGTTAGCGGGACAACCACAGATACGCAGTATTTT. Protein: CASSFVSGTTTDTQYF.

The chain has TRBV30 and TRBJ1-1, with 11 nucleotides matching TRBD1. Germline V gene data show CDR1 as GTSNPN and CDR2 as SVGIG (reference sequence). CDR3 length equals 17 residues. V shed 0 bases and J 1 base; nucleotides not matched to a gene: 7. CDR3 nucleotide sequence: TGTGCCTGGAGTGTTCAAAGGACAGGGGGCTGGAACACTGAAGCTTTCTTT. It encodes CAWSVQRTGGWNTEAFF.